This T cell receptor beta chain is drawn from a study of cytotoxic CD8 clonotypes in ibrutinib-treated CLL. In the study overall: In all, roughly 11 patients were relapsed/refractory, some 14 were treatment-naive and roughly 18 were IGHV unmutated. Samples had a mean of nearly 260,000 productive templates and some 88,000 productive rearrangements. Findings and caveats of the study: Elevated clonality accompanied ibrutinib response, with a return toward baseline values at progression. Private clonotypes, not public ones, expanded at ibrutinib response.

The CDR3 spans 14 residues. The germline V gene encodes CDR1 SEHNR and CDR2 FQNEAQ (reference sequence). The V and J ends lost 5 bases and 1 base, in that order; junction bases with no gene match: 2. Details on this clone: Its target is unknown.

Produced via immunoSEQ multiplex PCR; TCRdb's table is partial and in-frame only. The repertoire holds roughly 49,000 clones, with around four fifths as singletons. The genes are TRBV7-9 and TRBJ1-5; TRBD1 matches 7 bases. The sequenced sample was PBMCs, obtained after 24 months of ibrutinib treatment. The receptor's source is a human donor with chronic lymphocytic leukemia. For the CDR3, the DNA is TGTGCCAGCAGCACGACAGGGAGCAATCAGCCCCAGCATTTT. Translation: CASSTTGSNQPQHF.